These 8 T cell receptor beta chains came from one sample sequenced in a study of T-cell reconstitution after alpha-beta-depleted transplantation in children. Unique molecular identifiers featured in how the TCRbeta library was prepared. TCRdb passed the PCR reads through MiXCR, listing each CDR3 protein once. The data show about 500,000 distinct CDR3 sequences, with 32% seen just once and 2.4% held by the top ten. Sequenced material: PBMCs from the stem cell graft donor, taken from the stem cell graft. Receptor source: a human donor who donated a stem cell graft to a child with aplastic anemia.

This chain joins TRBV27 and TRBJ2-7; 12 nucleotides line up with TRBD2. Germline CDR1 reads MNHEY; CDR2 reads SMNVEV (reference sequence). After removal of 8 bases from V and 2 bases from J, the junction contained 19 bases not matched to a gene. CDR3 length equals 19 residues. CDR3 sequence: CASRPTRQRLAGATYEQYV. The CDR3 nucleotides are TGTGCCAGCCGTCCCACTCGACAGAGACTAGCGGGAGCAACCTACGAGCAGTACGTC.

The V call is TRBV7-3, the J call TRBJ2-5; unclear D gene. The germline V gene has CDR1 SGHTA and CDR2 FQGTGA. The CDR3 is 15 residues long. The ends were cut back, 2 bases at V and 0 bases at J, with 10 bases in the middle. CDR3 sequence reads: CASSLGYSDQETQYF. The CDR3 region has the DNA TGTGCCAGCAGCTTAGGATACAGTGACCAAGAGACCCAGTACTTC.

The rearrangement links TRBV29-1 to TRBJ2-5; possible D gene TRBD2, 6 bases. There are 12 residues in the CDR3. Germline-derived CDR1 and CDR2 are SQVTM and ANQGSEA. Trimming removed 7 bases at V and 3 bases at J, with 12 bases between. The CDR3: CSGGTDEETQYF. For the CDR3, the DNA is TGCAGCGGCGGGACCGACGAAGAGACCCAGTACTTC.

This rearrangement joins TRBV7-2 to TRBJ2-7; D is uncertain. Germline V gene lookup returns CDR1 SGHTA and CDR2 FQGNSA. The V end lost 1 base, the J end lost 7 bases, and 14 bases lay between the germline ends. The length of the CDR3 is 14 residues. The CDR3 protein is CASSLDTVPKEQYF. CDR3 nucleotide sequence: TGTGCCAGCAGCTTAGACACCGTCCCTAAAGAGCAGTACTTC.

The chain is built from TRBV15 and TRBJ2-5; D is undetermined. CDR1 and CDR2 (germline): LNHNV, YYDKDF (reference sequence). This CDR3 is 15 amino acids long. Deletions cut 1 base from V and 2 bases from J, with 11 bases between. CDR3: CATSRGVAVQETQYF. The CDR3 bases are TGTGCCACCAGCAGAGGGGTGGCCGTACAAGAGACCCAGTACTTC.

Only a few counts were recorded for this clonotype. V and J are TRBV18 and TRBJ2-7; no definite D call. Germline CDR1 KGHSH, CDR2 LQKENI. The length of the CDR3 is 15 residues. V was shortened by 0 bases and J by 2 bases, with 11 bases between the two germline ends. In DNA form, the CDR3 reads TGTGCCAGCTCACCACCCCATGGCGGTCCCTACGAGCAGTACTTC. It translates to CASSPPHGGPYEQYF.

This sequence joins TRBV11-2 and TRBJ2-3; TRBD1 is a possible D gene (5 bases). The germline V gene has CDR1 SGHAT and CDR2 FQNNGV. V lost 2 bases and J lost 5, with 14 bases in between. This CDR3 is built from 15 residues. CDR3 in amino acids: CASSLKGSDIDTQYF. DNA for the CDR3: TGTGCCAGCAGCTTAAAAGGGTCGGACATAGATACGCAGTATTTT.

This sequence joins TRBV5-4 and TRBJ2-3; a weak D match, TRBD1 (6 bases). Germline V gives CDR1 SGHNT, CDR2 YYREEE (reference sequence). V gave up 10 bases and J gave up 3 bases, with 21 bases separating them. The CDR3 runs 15 residues. The CDR3 bases are TGTGCCGTCCATTTTGGGGGACAAGGGACAGATACGCAGTATTTT. Encoded protein: CAVHFGGQGTDTQYF.